This entry lists 29 T cell receptor beta chains sequenced from one sample in a study of cytomegalovirus exposure and HLA in healthy donors. The PCR had 60 Vbeta and 13 Jbeta primers. Generated by immunoSEQ multiplex PCR, the TCRdb table keeps only in-frame clones and is missing some. The sample includes 100,000 to 150,000 clones, 75% to 90% seen only once; the top ten take roughly 20%. The specimen was PBMCs. These receptors all come from a man between 18 and 29 years old in good health and CMV-seropositive.

This clone was picked up one time. The chain combines TRBV10-1 with TRBJ2-7; the match to TRBD2 covers 9 bases. From germline, CDR1 is WNHNN and CDR2 SYGVQD (reference sequence). The V and J ends lost 8 bases and 3 bases, in that order; junction bases with no gene match: 8. CDR3 length: 14 residues. CDR3 coding DNA: TGCGCCAGCTCGGCTAGCGGGGTCATCTACGAGCAGTACTTC. Residues: CASSASGVIYEQYF.

J is TRBJ2-7 and V is TRBV29-1, with D perhaps TRBD1 (5 bases). The CDR3 length is 12 residues. From germline, CDR1 is SQVTM and CDR2 ANQGSEA. V was clipped by 4 bases and J by 2 bases, with 9 bases between them. The CDR3 spells CSVGSGPYEQYF. CDR3 nucleotides: TGCAGCGTTGGCTCAGGGCCCTACGAGCAGTACTTC.

The chain carries TRBV6-1 and TRBJ1-2, with 10 bases matching TRBD1. The V segment lost 7 bases and the J segment 4 bases; nucleotides outside the gene matches: 6. Germline CDR1 is MNHNS and CDR2 is SASEGT. The CDR3 totals 14 residues. CDR3 DNA sequence: TGTGCCAGCAAGTTGGACAGGGGGATCTATGGCTACACCTTC. Amino acid sequence: CASKLDRGIYGYTF.

This clone was picked up a small number of times. This rearrangement joins TRBV6-1 to TRBJ2-1, with D perhaps TRBD1 (6 bases). Germline-derived CDR1 and CDR2 are MNHNS and SASEGT. V was pared by 6 bases and J by 4 bases, with 13 bases between. CDR3 length: 14 amino acids. The CDR3 sequence is CASSQTGLYNEQFF. As DNA, the CDR3 is TGTGCCAGCAGCCAAACAGGGTTGTACAATGAGCAGTTCTTC.

This clone was recorded a few times. The rearrangement joins TRBV6-5 to TRBJ1-1; D not certain. The ends were cut back, 3 bases at V and 1 base at J, with 9 bases in the middle. Germline V lookup: CDR1 MNHEY, CDR2 SVGAGI. The CDR3 is 14 residues long. The CDR3 DNA reads as TGTGCCAGCAGTTATGAGGGTACGAACACTGAAGCTTTCTTT. Amino acids: CASSYEGTNTEAFF.

J is TRBJ1-1 and V is TRBV2; D is unresolved. The ends were cut back, 8 bases at V and 6 bases at J, with 13 bases in the middle. This CDR3 has 12 residues. CDR1 and CDR2 from the germline V gene are SNHLY and FYNNEI. CDR3 in DNA: TGTGCCAGCTCCTGGGGAGGTCCTGAAGCTTTCTTT. Amino acids: CASSWGGPEAFF.

Notes on this clone: A read error may produce the germline difference seen at one junction end. V usage is TRBV5-5 and J usage is TRBJ2-2; 7 bases agree with TRBD1. CDR1 is SGHKS, CDR2 YYEKEE, per germline (reference sequence). The CDR3 runs to 14 residues. The CDR3, as DNA: TGTGCCAGCAGCGCGACAGGGAACAGCGGGGAGCTGTTTTTT. Translating gives CASSATGNSGELFF.

There are a few counts of this clone. The chain links TRBV6-5 to TRBJ1-1; D ambiguous. The V end was cut by 0 bases, the J end by 0 bases, with 8 bases between. Germline assignment: CDR1 MNHEY and CDR2 SVGAGI. The CDR3 sequence is 15 residues long. The CDR3 sequence is CASSYSSNLNTEAFF. Written as DNA, the CDR3 is TGTGCCAGCAGTTACTCGAGTAACCTGAACACTGAAGCTTTCTTT.

This chain links TRBV19 with TRBJ1-1, with D perhaps matching TRBD1 (6 bases). The CDR3 spans 12 residues. CDR1 and CDR2 from the germline V gene are LNHDA and SQIVND (reference sequence). The V gene lost 11 bases and the J gene lost 0 bases, with 10 bases spanning the gap. The CDR3 DNA follows: TGTGCCTCTGGACAGTTGAACACTGAAGCTTTCTTT. It specifies CASGQLNTEAFF.

The chain has TRBV27 and TRBJ2-3; tentatively, D is TRBD2 (6 bases). The CDR3 is made up of 14 amino acids. Germline CDR1 and CDR2: MNHEY and SMNVEV (reference sequence). V gave up 6 bases and J gave up 3 bases, with 13 bases separating them. For the CDR3, the DNA is TGTGCCAGCAGGGAGGGGATTCATACAGATACGCAGTATTTT. Residues: CASREGIHTDTQYF.

The V call is TRBV6-5, the J call TRBJ1-2; 7 nucleotides agree with TRBD1. CDR1 is MNHEY, CDR2 SVGAGI, per germline. The CDR3 covers 13 residues. J lost 3 bases, V lost 2 bases, and 0 bases had no gene match. The chain's CDR3 is CASSYQGDYGYTF. CDR3 nucleotide sequence: TGTGCCAGCAGTTACCAGGGGGACTATGGCTACACCTTC.

V gene TRBV10-1 combines with J gene TRBJ2-2; 8 bases line up with TRBD2. Germline V lookup: CDR1 WNHNN, CDR2 SYGVQD (reference sequence). The CDR3 length is 19 residues. V lost 0 bases and J lost 0; bases outside the gene matches: 9. This CDR3 reads CASSESLTAGGSNTGELFF. The DNA for the CDR3 is TGCGCCAGCAGTGAGTCCCTTACGGCGGGGGGCTCGAACACCGGGGAGCTGTTTTTT.

The chain has TRBV25-1 and TRBJ2-3; unclear D gene. Germline CDR1 and CDR2: MGHDK and SYGVNS. V lost 2 bases and J 6 bases, leaving 12 bases between the germline ends. The CDR3 extends over 14 amino acids. The CDR3 sequence: CASSEGARVDTQYF. Here the CDR3 DNA reads TGTGCCAGCAGTGAAGGAGCAAGAGTGGATACGCAGTATTTT. The complete variable domain, with remaining parts taken from reference TRBV25-1 and TRBJ2-3, reads EADIYQTPRYLVIGTGKKITLECSQTMGHDKMYWYQQDPGMELHLIHYSYGVNSTEKGDLSSESTVSRIRTEHFPLTLESARPSHTSQYLCASSEGARVDTQYFGPGTRLTVL.

The chain uses TRBV7-9 and TRBJ2-5; D is perhaps TRBD2 (6 bases). The J call may be mistaken, given a closer DNA end match to TRBJ2-7. The CDR3 spans 13 residues. Germline V gene lookup returns CDR1 SEHNR and CDR2 FQNEAQ (reference sequence). CDR3 bases: TGTGCCAGCCGGGACTCGCTTACCTACGAGCAGTACTTC. Encoded protein: CASRDSLTYEQYF.

The chain has TRBV7-9 and TRBJ1-2; TRBD1 matches 10 bases. Germline V lookup: CDR1 SEHNR, CDR2 FQNEAQ (reference sequence). Germline trimming cut 5 bases from V and 8 bases from J; bases unmatched to any gene: 5. The CDR3 runs to 13 residues. The CDR3 protein is CASSIDRGPGYTF. The CDR3 DNA follows: TGTGCCAGCAGCATAGACAGGGGGCCAGGCTACACCTTC.

This chain uses TRBV4-1 with TRBJ2-5; perhaps TRBD1 as D (5 bases). V shed 1 base and J shed 2 bases, with 11 bases lying between them. Germline lookup yields CDR1 MGHRA and CDR2 YSYEKL. The CDR3 is made up of 15 amino acids. Here the CDR3 DNA reads TGCGCCAGCAGCCAAGTTTACAGGTCTCAAGAGACCCAGTACTTC. Its translation is CASSQVYRSQETQYF.

CDR3 nucleotide sequence: TGTGCCAGCAGCTTGGCCACCAGGATGTTCACAGATACGCAGTATTTT. Translation: CASSLATRMFTDTQYF. The V gene is TRBV5-8, the J gene TRBJ2-3; D is uncertain. Trimming removed 0 bases from V and 2 bases from J, with 13 bases in between. The V gene's germline CDR1 is SGHTS and CDR2 YDEGEE. This CDR3 has 16 residues.

The chain uses TRBV6-5 and TRBJ2-7, with a tentative D call TRBD1 (5 bases). The CDR3 spans 14 residues. V shed 3 bases and J shed 0 bases, with 9 bases lying between them. CDR1 is MNHEY and CDR2 is SVGAGI in the germline V gene. Written as DNA, the CDR3 is TGTGCCAGCAGTTATAGGGGCCGCTCCTACGAGCAGTACTTC. Translated: CASSYRGRSYEQYF.

The V gene is TRBV7-8, the J gene TRBJ1-5, with TRBD1 matching 8 bases. The CDR3 length is 18 residues. CDR1 SGHVS and CDR2 FQNEAQ come from the germline V gene. Unmatched junction bases numbered 7, after V lost 0 bases and J lost 0 bases. Here the CDR3 reads CASSLAGTGLDSNQPQHF. The CDR3, as DNA: TGTGCCAGCAGCTTAGCGGGGACAGGCCTTGATAGCAATCAGCCCCAGCATTTT.

The CDR3 loop reads CAWSAGGRNQPQHF. CDR3 nucleotide sequence: TGTGCCTGGAGTGCAGGGGGGAGGAATCAGCCCCAGCATTTT. This chain connects TRBV30 to TRBJ1-5; TRBD1 matches at 7 bases. Germline V gene data show CDR1 as GTSNPN and CDR2 as SVGIG (reference sequence). CDR3 size: 14 residues. The ends lost 1 base at V and 4 bases at J; junction bases unmatched: 4.

As regards this clone: The same CDR3 also results from other DNA sequences found in this sample. V and J are TRBV30 and TRBJ1-1; D perhaps matches TRBD1 (5 bases). The germline gives CDR1 GTSNPN, CDR2 SVGIG (reference sequence). The CDR3 is 13 residues long. V lost 1 base to trimming and J lost 2 bases, with 8 bases between them. CDR3 amino acids: CAWSATGNTEAFF. The CDR3 nucleotides read TGTGCCTGGAGTGCCACAGGAAACACTGAAGCTTTCTTT.

This clone was recorded only once. The chain combines TRBV28 with TRBJ1-5, with 8 bases matching TRBD1. Germline CDR1 is MDHEN and CDR2 is SYDVKM. The CDR3 covers 13 residues. V dropped 5 bases and J dropped 7; count of bases not matched to a gene: 4. CDR3 amino acids: CASSTTGVQPQHF. The CDR3, as DNA: TGTGCCAGCAGTACGACAGGGGTACAGCCCCAGCATTTT.

The chain couples TRBV4-1 to TRBJ1-5, with D unresolved. V was trimmed by 6 bases and J by 4 bases, leaving 10 bases between them. Germline CDR1 reads MGHRA; CDR2 reads YSYEKL. This CDR3 has 13 amino acids. CDR3 sequence (DNA): TGCGCCAGCAGTGACAAGACAAATCAGCCCCAGCATTTT. Its protein product is CASSDKTNQPQHF.

The chain recombines TRBV5-1 with TRBJ2-7; 10 bases match TRBD1. CDR1 and CDR2 (germline): SGHRS, YFSETQ. Trimming cost V 0 bases and J 2 bases; bases outside gene matches: 2. CDR3 length equals 15 residues. The DNA of the CDR3 is TGCGCCAGCAGCTTGGCCGGGACAGGGGCCTACGAGCAGTACTTC. Translated, it gives CASSLAGTGAYEQYF.

The chain links TRBV27 to TRBJ2-3, with TRBD2 matching over 10 bases. Losses at the gene ends were 4 bases for V and 5 bases for J; bases not matched to a gene: 12. The CDR3 has 17 residues. CDR1 MNHEY and CDR2 SMNVEV come from the germline V gene (reference sequence). CDR3 bases: TGTGCCAGCAGTTCACTTAGCGGGGGGCCATGGATAGATACGCAGTATTTT. This sequence encodes CASSSLSGGPWIDTQYF.

This chain joins TRBV30 and TRBJ1-2; TRBD1 might be the D (6 bases). Germline CDR1 GTSNPN, CDR2 SVGIG (reference sequence). Trimming took 1 base from V and 4 from J, leaving 13 bases between them. The length of the CDR3 is 14 residues. DNA of the CDR3: TGTGCCTGGAGTGGAGCAGGGGTGGGCTATGGCTACACCTTC. Translation gives CAWSGAGVGYGYTF.

This clone was counted only a few times. The chain links TRBV19 to TRBJ1-6, with 9 nucleotides matching TRBD1. V was pared by 8 bases and J by 8 bases, with 1 base of the junction left unmatched. CDR1 is LNHDA, CDR2 SQIVND, per germline (reference sequence). CDR3 length equals 12 residues. The CDR3: CASRDRDSPLHF. In DNA form, the CDR3 reads TGTGCCAGTCGGGACAGGGATTCACCCCTCCACTTT.

This clone was picked up a small number of times. The rearrangement uses TRBV5-8 and TRBJ1-1; TRBD1 is a possible D gene (5 bases). Germline CDR1 reads SGHTS; CDR2 reads YDEGEE. This CDR3 has 14 residues. V was cut by 4 bases and J by 4 bases, with 14 bases left in between. In DNA form, the CDR3 reads TGTGCCAGCAGCCTCGGGGGGTTGGCCACTGAAGCTTTCTTT. Its translation is CASSLGGLATEAFF. The full variable domain, with the rest looked up from reference TRBV5-8 and TRBJ1-1, is EAGVTQSPTHLIKTRGQQATLRCSPISGHTSVYWYQQALGLGLQFLLWYDEGEERNRGNFPPRFSGRQFPNYSSELNVNALELEDSALYLCASSLGGLATEAFFGQGTRLTVV.

The rearrangement joins TRBV19 to TRBJ2-7; 8 bases align to TRBD1. Germline V gene data show CDR1 as LNHDA and CDR2 as SQIVND (reference sequence). The CDR3 sequence is 13 residues long. V was clipped by 7 bases and J by 2 bases; unmatched bases: 4. The CDR3 region is CASTGTGTYEQYF. The CDR3 region has the DNA TGTGCCAGTACCGGGACAGGAACCTACGAGCAGTACTTC.